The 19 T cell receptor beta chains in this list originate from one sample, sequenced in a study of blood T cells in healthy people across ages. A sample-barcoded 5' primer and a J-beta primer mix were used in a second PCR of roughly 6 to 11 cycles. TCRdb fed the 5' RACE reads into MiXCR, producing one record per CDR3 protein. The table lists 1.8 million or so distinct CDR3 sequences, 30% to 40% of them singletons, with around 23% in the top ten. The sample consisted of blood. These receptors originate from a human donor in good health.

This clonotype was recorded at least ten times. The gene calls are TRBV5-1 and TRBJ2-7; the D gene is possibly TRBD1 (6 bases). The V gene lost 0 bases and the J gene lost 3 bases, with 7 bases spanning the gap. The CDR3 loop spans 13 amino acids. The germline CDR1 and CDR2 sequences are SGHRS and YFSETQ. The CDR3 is CASSLGQVYEQYF. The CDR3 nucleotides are TGCGCCAGCAGCTTGGGACAGGTCTACGAGCAGTACTTC.

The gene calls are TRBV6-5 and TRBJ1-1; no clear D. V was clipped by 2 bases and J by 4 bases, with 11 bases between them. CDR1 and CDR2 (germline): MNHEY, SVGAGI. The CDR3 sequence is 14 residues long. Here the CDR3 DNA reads TGTGCCAGCAGTTACCTTGGGGAGGGCACTGAAGCTTTCTTT. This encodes CASSYLGEGTEAFF.

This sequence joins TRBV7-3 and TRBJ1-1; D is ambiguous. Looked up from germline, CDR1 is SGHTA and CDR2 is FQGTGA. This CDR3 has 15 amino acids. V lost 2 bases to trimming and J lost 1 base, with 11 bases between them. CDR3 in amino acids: CASSLSAGENTEAFF. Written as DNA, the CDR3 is TGTGCCAGCAGCTTATCGGCTGGGGAGAACACTGAAGCTTTCTTT.

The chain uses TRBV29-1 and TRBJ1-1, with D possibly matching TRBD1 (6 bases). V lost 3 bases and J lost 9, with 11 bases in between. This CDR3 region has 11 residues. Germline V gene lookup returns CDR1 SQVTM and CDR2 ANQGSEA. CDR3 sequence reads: CSVEIGTKAFF. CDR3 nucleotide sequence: TGCAGCGTTGAGATAGGGACAAAAGCTTTCTTT.

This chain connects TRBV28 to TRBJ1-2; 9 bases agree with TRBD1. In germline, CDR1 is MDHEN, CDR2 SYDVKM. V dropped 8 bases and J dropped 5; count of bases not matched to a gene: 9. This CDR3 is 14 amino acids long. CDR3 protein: CASSYRGQGYGYTF. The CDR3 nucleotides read TGTGCCAGCTCTTACAGGGGGCAAGGTTATGGCTACACCTTC.

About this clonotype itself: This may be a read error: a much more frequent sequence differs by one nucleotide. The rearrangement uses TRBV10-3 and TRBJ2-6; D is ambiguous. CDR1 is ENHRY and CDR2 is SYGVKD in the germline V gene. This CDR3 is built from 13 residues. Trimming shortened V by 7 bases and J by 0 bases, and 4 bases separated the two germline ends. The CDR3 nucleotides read TGTGCCATCACGGACTCTGGGGCCAACGTCCTGACTTTC. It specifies CAITDSGANVLTF.

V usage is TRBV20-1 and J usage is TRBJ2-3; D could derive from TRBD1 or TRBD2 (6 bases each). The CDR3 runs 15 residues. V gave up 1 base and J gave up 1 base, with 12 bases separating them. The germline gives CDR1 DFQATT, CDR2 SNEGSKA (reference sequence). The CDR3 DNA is TGCAGTGCTAGAGGGGGTCGGGGGCGCACAGATACGCAGTATTTT. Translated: CSARGGRGRTDTQYF.

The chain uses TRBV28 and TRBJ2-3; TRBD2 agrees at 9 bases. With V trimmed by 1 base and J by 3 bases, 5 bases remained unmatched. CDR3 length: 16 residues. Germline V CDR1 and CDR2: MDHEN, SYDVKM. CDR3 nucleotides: TGTGCCAGCAGTTTATCCGCGGGGGGGCGTACAGATACGCAGTATTTT. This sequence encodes CASSLSAGGRTDTQYF.

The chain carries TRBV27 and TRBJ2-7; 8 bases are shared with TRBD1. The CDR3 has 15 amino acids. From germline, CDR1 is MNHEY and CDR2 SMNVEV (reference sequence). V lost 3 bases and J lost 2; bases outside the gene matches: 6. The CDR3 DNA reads TGTGCCAGCAGTTTGACAGGGGCCGTAGCCTACGAGCAGTACTTC. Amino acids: CASSLTGAVAYEQYF.

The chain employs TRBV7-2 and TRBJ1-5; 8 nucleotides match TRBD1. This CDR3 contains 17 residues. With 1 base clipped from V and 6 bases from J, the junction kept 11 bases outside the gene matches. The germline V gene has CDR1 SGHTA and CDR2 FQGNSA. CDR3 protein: CASSLEARGHGRQPQHF. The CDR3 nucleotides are TGTGCCAGCAGCTTAGAGGCCAGGGGGCATGGACGTCAGCCCCAGCATTTT.

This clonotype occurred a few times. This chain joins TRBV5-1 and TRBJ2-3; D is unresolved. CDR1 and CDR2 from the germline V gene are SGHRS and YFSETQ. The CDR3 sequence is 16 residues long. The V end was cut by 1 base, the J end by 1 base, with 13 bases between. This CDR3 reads CASSLFRDSRTDTQYF. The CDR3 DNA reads TGCGCCAGCAGCTTGTTTAGGGATTCGCGCACAGATACGCAGTATTTT.

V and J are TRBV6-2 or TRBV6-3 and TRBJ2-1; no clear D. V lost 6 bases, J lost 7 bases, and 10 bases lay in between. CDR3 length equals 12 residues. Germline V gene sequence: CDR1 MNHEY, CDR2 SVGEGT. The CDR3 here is CASSTLGNEQFF. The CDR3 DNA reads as TGTGCCAGCAGCACCCTCGGGAATGAGCAGTTCTTC.

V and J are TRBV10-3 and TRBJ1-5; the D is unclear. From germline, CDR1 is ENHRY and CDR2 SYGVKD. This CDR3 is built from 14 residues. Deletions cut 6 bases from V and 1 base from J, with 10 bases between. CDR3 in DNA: TGTGCCATCAGCCCCGGAGGAAGCAATCAGCCCCAGCATTTT. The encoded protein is CAISPGGSNQPQHF.

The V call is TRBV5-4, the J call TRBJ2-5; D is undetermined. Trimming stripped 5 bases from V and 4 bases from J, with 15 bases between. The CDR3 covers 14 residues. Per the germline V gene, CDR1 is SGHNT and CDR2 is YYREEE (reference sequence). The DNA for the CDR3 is TGTGCCAGCAGTTATGGGCCTTCAGGAGAGACCCAGTACTTC. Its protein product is CASSYGPSGETQYF.

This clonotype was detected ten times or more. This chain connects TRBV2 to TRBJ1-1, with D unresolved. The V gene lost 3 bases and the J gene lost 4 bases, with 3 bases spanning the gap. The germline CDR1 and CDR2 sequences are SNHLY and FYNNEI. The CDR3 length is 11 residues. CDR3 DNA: TGTGCCAGCAGTGAGGGCACTGAAGCTTTCTTT. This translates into CASSEGTEAFF.

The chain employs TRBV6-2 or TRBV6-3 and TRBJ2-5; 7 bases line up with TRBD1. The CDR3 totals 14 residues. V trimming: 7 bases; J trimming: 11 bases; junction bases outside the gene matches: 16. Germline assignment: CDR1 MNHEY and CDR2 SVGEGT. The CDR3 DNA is TGTGCCAGCACCTACCGACAGGGTACGATTGAGCAGTACTTC. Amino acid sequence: CASTYRQGTIEQYF.

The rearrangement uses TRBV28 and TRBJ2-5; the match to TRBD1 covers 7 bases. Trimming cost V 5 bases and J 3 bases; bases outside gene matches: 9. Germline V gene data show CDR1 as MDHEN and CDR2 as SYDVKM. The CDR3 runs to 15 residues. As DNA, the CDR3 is TGTGCCAGCAGTCTCACCTCCGACAGGGAAGAGACCCAGTACTTC. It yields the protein CASSLTSDREETQYF.

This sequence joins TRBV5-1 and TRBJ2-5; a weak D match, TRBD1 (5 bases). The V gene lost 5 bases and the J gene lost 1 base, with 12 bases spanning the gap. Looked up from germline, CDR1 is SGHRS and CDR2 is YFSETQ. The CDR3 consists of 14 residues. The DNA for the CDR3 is TGCGCCAGCAGAATTAATACAGGCCAAGAGACCCAGTACTTC. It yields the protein CASRINTGQETQYF.

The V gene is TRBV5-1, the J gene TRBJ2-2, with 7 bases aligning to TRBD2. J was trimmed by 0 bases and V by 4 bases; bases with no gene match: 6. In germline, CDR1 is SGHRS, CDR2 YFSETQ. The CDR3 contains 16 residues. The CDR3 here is CASSREGGANTGELFF. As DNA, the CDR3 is TGCGCCAGCAGCCGCGAGGGAGGGGCGAACACCGGGGAGCTGTTTTTT.